The 29 T cell receptor beta chains given below trace back to one sample, sequenced in a study of T cells expressing NK-cell markers. TCRdb reanalyzed the 5' RACE reads, giving one entry per CDR3 protein sequence and no DNA. In total, the table holds 500,000 to 700,000 distinct CDR3 sequences. Sequencing was done on a sample of blood T cells: a sorted CD56 or NKG2C T cell subset, CD4+ or CD8+ T cells, or bulk PBMC T cells (not recorded which). These TCRs come from a young man in good health.

The chain combines TRBV15 with TRBJ1-5. Looked up from germline, CDR1 is LNHNV and CDR2 is YYDKDF (reference sequence). This CDR3 is 16 amino acids long. The CDR3 protein is CATSRDGGYSNQPQHF. Complete variable domain (other parts from reference TRBV15 and TRBJ1-5): DAMVIQNPRYQVTQFGKPVTLSCSQTLNHNVMYWYQQKSSQAPKLLFHYYDKDFNNEADTPDNFQSRRPNTSFCFLDIRSPGLGDTAMYLCATSRDGGYSNQPQHFGDGTRLSIL.

The rearrangement joins TRBV4-3 to TRBJ2-5; no DNA is available, so the TRBD2 call from TCRdb remains unchecked. CDR1 is LGHNA, CDR2 YSLEER, per germline. The CDR3 loop spans 17 amino acids. The CDR3 protein is CASSQGRTSGRGETQYF.

This chain uses TRBV6-5 with TRBJ2-3; the D gene TCRdb calls, TRBD1, cannot be checked with no DNA. The germline gives CDR1 MNHEY, CDR2 SVGAGI. The CDR3 contains 12 residues. The CDR3 region is CASSYEGYTQYF.

The genes are TRBV7-9 and TRBJ2-1. The CDR3 covers 15 residues. Germline CDR1 is SEHNR and CDR2 is FQNEAQ (reference sequence). The CDR3 protein is CASSLPRRMGNEQFF.

This chain links TRBV6-5 with TRBJ1-2. The CDR3 runs 16 residues. Germline loops: CDR1 MNHEY, CDR2 SVGAGI. The CDR3 protein is CASRPTAGRENYGYTF.

The chain employs TRBV15 and TRBJ2-2; TCRdb returns TRBD1, unconfirmable since there is no DNA. Germline V lookup: CDR1 LNHNV, CDR2 YYDKDF (reference sequence). The CDR3 is 16 residues long. This chain's CDR3 is CATRSRGGGFTGELFF.

This chain links TRBV27 with TRBJ1-6; the TCRdb call, TRBD1, lacks DNA for checking. The CDR3 sequence is 14 residues long. Germline assignment: CDR1 MNHEY and CDR2 SMNVEV (reference sequence). The CDR3 protein is CASSSTGGRSPLHF.

The V call is TRBV27, the J call TRBJ2-1; TCRdb indicates TRBD2, and absent DNA this call remains unverified. Germline V gives CDR1 MNHEY, CDR2 SMNVEV (reference sequence). This CDR3 has 12 amino acids. CDR3 residues: CASSLANHPQFF.

The V gene is TRBV7-2, the J gene TRBJ2-7; TCRdb's D gene call, TRBD1, goes unchecked for lack of DNA. CDR3 length equals 14 residues. Germline CDR1 is SGHTA and CDR2 is FQGNSA. CDR3 in amino acids: CASSLGGGQYEQYF.

The chain couples TRBV11-2 to TRBJ2-3; TCRdb's D call of TRBD1 is untestable without DNA. CDR1 and CDR2 from the germline V gene are SGHAT and FQNNGV. The CDR3 has 15 residues. The CDR3 here is CASSSPRARMDTQYF.

The chain combines TRBV6-1 with TRBJ2-3. The germline V gene encodes CDR1 MNHNS and CDR2 SASEGT. The CDR3 spans 15 residues. CDR3 sequence: CASSPTLGRTDTQYF.

The rearrangement links TRBV6-1 to TRBJ1-1. CDR1 and CDR2 from the germline V gene are MNHNS and SASEGT. This CDR3 spans 11 amino acids. The CDR3 is CASSEGYEAFF.

This chain connects TRBV4-3 to TRBJ2-3; the D call from TCRdb, TRBD1, cannot be confirmed without DNA. The CDR3 totals 14 residues. Germline loops: CDR1 LGHNA, CDR2 YSLEER. The CDR3 here is CASSQARGADTQYF.

The chain employs TRBV28 and TRBJ2-1; TCRdb outputs TRBD1, but without DNA this stays unchecked. This CDR3 has 13 amino acids. CDR1 and CDR2 from the germline V gene are MDHEN and SYDVKM. This CDR3 is CASKGTPRDEQFF.

The J gene is TRBJ2-5, the V gene TRBV20-1; TCRdb designates TRBD2, a call that cannot be tested without DNA. Germline assignment: CDR1 DFQATT and CDR2 SNEGSKA (reference sequence). The CDR3 is 13 amino acids. The CDR3 sequence: CSARDELAGRRYF.

The chain couples TRBV11-2 to TRBJ1-2; the D call from TCRdb, TRBD1, cannot be confirmed without DNA. The CDR3 loop spans 15 amino acids. From germline, CDR1 is SGHAT and CDR2 FQNNGV. This CDR3 is CASSFWGSSNYGYTF.

The chain links TRBV10-3 to TRBJ2-1; the D gene TCRdb calls, TRBD2, cannot be checked with no DNA. The CDR3 contains 14 residues. The germline V gene has CDR1 ENHRY and CDR2 SYGVKD. CDR3 sequence: CATAGTSVYNEQFF.

CDR3 residues: CASSFVTLHPPSEDTQYF. This chain joins TRBV5-1 and TRBJ2-3; the D call of TRBD1 rests on TCRdb alone, since no DNA is present to check it. The V gene's germline CDR1 is SGHRS and CDR2 YFSETQ. The CDR3 is made up of 18 amino acids.

The J gene is TRBJ2-3, the V gene TRBV7-9. CDR1 is SEHNR and CDR2 is FQNEAQ in the germline V gene (reference sequence). CDR3 length: 13 amino acids. Here the CDR3 reads CASSLVVERTQYF.

The genes are TRBV3-1 and TRBJ2-5; with no DNA, the TCRdb D assignment of TRBD1 cannot be verified. The CDR3 is 13 residues long. Germline V gives CDR1 LGHDT, CDR2 YNNKEL (reference sequence). The CDR3 protein is CASSQSRPQTQYF.

The chain recombines TRBV11-2 with TRBJ2-1; TCRdb outputs TRBD1, but without DNA this stays unchecked. Germline V gene sequence: CDR1 SGHAT, CDR2 FQNNGV. The CDR3 has 16 amino acids. Here the CDR3 reads CASSPRWQGQYNEQFF.

The chain links TRBV11-2 to TRBJ2-1; TCRdb's D call of TRBD1 is untestable without DNA. The V gene's germline CDR1 is SGHAT and CDR2 FQNNGV. CDR3 size: 15 residues. The CDR3: CASSFPGQANNEQFF.

The V and J genes are TRBV6-1 and TRBJ2-2; the D call from TCRdb, TRBD1, cannot be confirmed without DNA. The V gene's germline CDR1 is MNHNS and CDR2 SASEGT. CDR3 length: 17 amino acids. The CDR3 reads CASSATGSLTGIGELFF.

The rearrangement uses TRBV14 and TRBJ2-4. The CDR3 is 15 amino acids. Germline values: CDR1 SGHDN, CDR2 FVKESK. CDR3 loop: CASSHGSLAKNIQYF.

CDR3: CSVDLGGGGYTF. This chain joins TRBV29-1 and TRBJ1-2; the TCRdb call, TRBD1, lacks DNA for checking. This CDR3 has 12 amino acids. From germline, CDR1 is SQVTM and CDR2 ANQGSEA.

The chain combines TRBV4-2 with TRBJ2-1. Germline V gene sequence: CDR1 LGHNA, CDR2 YNFKEQ. CDR3 length equals 14 residues. CDR3: CASSQGSLRNEQFF.

The chain employs TRBV4-1 and TRBJ1-1. The CDR3 runs 13 residues. Per germline, CDR1 MGHRA and CDR2 YSYEKL. The CDR3 reads CASSQEGRRMAFF.

The J gene is TRBJ2-2, the V gene TRBV4-3. Germline loops: CDR1 LGHNA, CDR2 YSLEER. The CDR3 has 12 residues. The CDR3 spells CASSQHSGELFF.

This rearrangement joins TRBV20-1 to TRBJ1-1; TCRdb picks TRBD1, but there is no DNA to check that call. The CDR3 consists of 13 residues. The germline V gene encodes CDR1 DFQATT and CDR2 SNEGSKA (reference sequence). The CDR3 sequence: CSAPDTRGTEAFF.